This note documents a single TCR beta chain sequence. This clonotype is categorized as medium-sized (0.01 to 0.1%). The antigen this receptor binds is unknown. There are no base qualities to consult, and no much larger clone falls within one base. Library method: RT-PCR. Sequencing took place on an Illumina MiSeq. TCRdb applied fastp at Q25 and MiXCR to the public reads, then kept only in-frame beta chains. Duplicate CDR3 protein sequences are folded into a single record with the most common DNA and genes. This sample comprises 6,000 or so distinct CDR3 sequences, less than 9.5% of them detected only once. The ten largest clonotypes hold over 9.5% of the sample. The record originates from a study of immune reconstitution after stem cell transplant in scleroderma (dated by TCRdb to the late 2010s). The source of this sequence is a male donor with systemic sclerosis. The sample was acquired before or after autologous hematopoietic stem cell transplantation (not recorded which).

The sequenced DNA: TGTGCCAGCAGCGGGTCGAAAGAGCGGGATACGCAGTATTTT. This gives the protein CASSGSKERDTQYF. Recombination connected TRBV7-2 to TRBJ2-3; matching of 5 bases hints at TRBD2 as the D gene. Sequences SGHTA (CDR1) and FQGNSA (CDR2) are obtained from the germline V gene. Counted from cysteine to phenylalanine, this CDR3 has 14 amino acids. Of all the DNA, just the CDR3 is kept, 42 bases in frame from base 1. The V and J ends are trimmed by 5 bases and 6 bases, leaving 15 bases between them.